Sequencing of this T cell receptor (beta chain) was carried out in a study of cytomegalovirus exposure and HLA in healthy donors. Study information: Of several hundred genotyped donors, roughly 80% clustered with self-reported Caucasian donors.

V dropped 1 base and J dropped 5 bases, with 9 bases sitting between them. This CDR3 is 14 amino acids long. CDR1 is MGHRA, CDR2 YSYEKL, per germline. 60 Vbeta and 13 Jbeta primers were used in PCR. Only in-frame clones appear in the TCRdb table, and some are missing; sequencing was by immunoSEQ multiplex PCR. The sample lists about 150,000 clones, 65% to 80% seen once, with 6.5% to 7% in the top ten. The study's findings and limits: Cytomegalovirus status was reportedly diagnosed by the classifier with high specificity and sensitivity. The analysis excluded some indistinguishable V segments, including TRBV6-2 and TRBV6-3. An ancestry cluster, one associated with Asian ancestry, reportedly showed fewer N-insertions than the roughly 610-donor mean in a later analysis.

About this clone: Its antigen remains unknown.

The genes are TRBV4-1 and TRBJ1-5, with D uncertain. The sample consisted of PBMCs. The TCR sequence derives from a man aged 40-49 years in good health and CMV-seropositive. CDR3 sequence: CASSQVRSDQPQHF. The CDR3 DNA reads as TGCGCCAGCAGCCAAGTCCGCTCGGATCAGCCCCAGCATTTT.